These T cell receptor beta chains were read from a single sample in a study of T cells in Graves' hyperthyroidism and ophthalmopathy. TCRdb passed the multiplex PCR reads through MiXCR, listing each CDR3 protein once. The sample shows approximately 700,000 distinct CDR3 sequences, 15% to 20% of them seen only once. Material: blood. The receptor source for this set is a man between 18 and 29 years old with Graves' hyperthyroidism. Both conserved end residues are part of each CDR3. The order of the fields is D gene, V gene, clone size, J gene, CDR3 protein, CDR3 DNA. The D gene is left open where the match is weak. A clone size is listed for some rows: how often the clone was seen (once, few, many), or a class if it is expanded.

>TRBD2|TRBV19|few|TRBJ2-1
CASSILLAGYNEQFF
TGTGCCAGTAGTATTTTGCTAGCGGGATACAATGAGCAGTTCTTC
>NA|TRBV4-1|few|TRBJ1-5
CASSQDGGTGQPQHF
TGCGCCAGCAGCCAAGACGGGGGTACGGGACAGCCCCAGCATTTT
>TRBD2|TRBV25-1|NA|TRBJ2-5
CASSFAGGETQYF
TGTGCCAGCAGTTTTGCGGGAGGCGAGACCCAGTACTTC
>TRBD2|TRBV20-1|few|TRBJ2-1
CSARETGGPGEQFF
TGCAGTGCTAGAGAGACGGGAGGGCCGGGGGAGCAGTTCTTC
>TRBD1|TRBV12-5|few|TRBJ2-7
CASGLVLGQGDSYEQYF
TGTGCTAGTGGTTTGGTACTCGGACAGGGAGACTCCTACGAGCAGTACTTC
>NA|TRBV28|few|TRBJ1-2
CASSLYPSYGYTF
TGTGCCAGCAGTTTGTACCCCAGCTATGGCTACACCTTC
>TRBD1|TRBV20-1|few|TRBJ2-2
CSATHRGRRGGELFF
TGCAGTGCTACCCACAGGGGCCGCAGGGGCGGGGAGCTGTTTTTT
>NA|TRBV30|few|TRBJ2-1
CAWSVLISGSVYNEQFF
TGTGCCTGGAGTGTACTTATCAGCGGTTCAGTCTACAATGAGCAGTTCTTC
>TRBD2|TRBV20-1|NA|TRBJ2-7
CSARGYLAGGPLSLYEQYF
TGCAGTGCTAGAGGCTATCTAGCGGGAGGACCTCTTTCTCTTTACGAGCAGTACTTC
>NA|TRBV6-5|NA|TRBJ2-7
CASSYSRFSYEQYF
TGTGCCAGCAGTTACTCTAGGTTTTCCTACGAGCAGTACTTC
>TRBD1|TRBV5-1|few|TRBJ2-7
CASSATGGQNEQYF
TGCGCCAGCAGCGCGACAGGGGGGCAGAACGAGCAGTACTTC
>NA|TRBV7-8|many|TRBJ1-1
CASSSARRSIRALNTEAFF
TGTGCCAGCAGCTCAGCGAGGAGGTCAATCAGGGCGCTGAACACTGAAGCTTTCTTT
>TRBD2|TRBV7-9|many|TRBJ2-7
CASSPGLAGQSYEQYF
TGTGCCAGCAGCCCCGGGCTAGCGGGCCAATCCTACGAGCAGTACTTC
>NA|TRBV29-1|few|TRBJ2-1
CSIRGLGDEQFF
TGCAGCATCCGGGGATTAGGAGATGAGCAGTTCTTC
>TRBD1|TRBV6-2/TRBV6-3|many|TRBJ2-7
CASSYSRDRGSYEQYF
TGTGCCAGCAGTTACTCCCGGGACAGGGGATCCTACGAGCAGTACTTC
>TRBD2|TRBV7-9|few|TRBJ2-2
CASSSGLPNTGELFF
TGTGCCAGCAGCTCGGGACTACCGAACACCGGGGAGCTGTTTTTT
>NA|TRBV2|many|TRBJ1-5
CASSAPGNQPQHF
TGTGCCAGCAGTGCACCGGGAAACCAGCCCCAGCATTTT
>NA|TRBV7-2|many|TRBJ1-1
CASRPTGNTEAFF
TGTGCCAGCAGGCCTACCGGGAACACTGAAGCTTTCTTT
>NA|TRBV2|many|TRBJ1-2
CASSVEGRRYGYTF
TGTGCCAGCAGTGTGGAGGGGAGGAGGTATGGCTACACCTTC
>NA|TRBV4-2|few|TRBJ2-7
CASSQEAGSEQYF
TGTGCCAGCAGCCAAGAGGCAGGGAGCGAGCAGTACTTC
>NA|TRBV20-1|few|TRBJ2-1
CSVVAPDNEQFF
TGCAGTGTAGTGGCTCCGGACAATGAGCAGTTCTTC
>NA|TRBV18|many|TRBJ2-2
CASSPWGPNTGELFF
TGTGCCAGCTCACCATGGGGACCGAACACCGGGGAGCTGTTTTTT